These T cell receptor beta chains were read from a single sample in a study of blood T cell repertoires in COVID-19. Some clones are missing from TCRdb's copy, which holds only in-frame ones; the method was immunoSEQ multiplex PCR. The table lists fewer than 300,000 clones, around 83% of them singletons, with 5% in the top ten. The sample consisted of PBMCs or T cells enriched from blood (not recorded which). Receptors originate from a man in his forties who had been exposed to COVID-19. The CDR3 runs from the conserved cysteine through the conserved F or W. The D gene is left open where the match is weak. Not every row has a clone size; where given, it reads once, few, many or a size class.

v_call: TRBV7-9; j_call: TRBJ1-5; d_call: TRBD1; clone_size: NA; cdr3_aa: CASGGQGDQPQHF; cdr3_nt: TGTGCCAGCGGGGGACAGGGAGATCAGCCCCAGCATTTT
v_call: TRBV4-2; j_call: TRBJ2-1; d_call: TRBD2; clone_size: NA; cdr3_aa: CASSRSLAEQFF; cdr3_nt: TGTGCCAGCAGCCGCTCACTAGCGGAGCAGTTCTTC
v_call: TRBV28; j_call: TRBJ1-2; d_call: NA; clone_size: NA; cdr3_aa: CASSLRNYGYTF; cdr3_nt: TGTGCCAGCAGTTTACGTAACTATGGCTACACCTTC
v_call: TRBV3-1/TRBV3-2; j_call: TRBJ2-5; d_call: TRBD2; clone_size: NA; cdr3_aa: CASSQNREARPRETQYF; cdr3_nt: TGTGCCAGCAGCCAAAACCGGGAGGCTCGGCCGCGAGAGACCCAGTACTTC
v_call: TRBV18; j_call: TRBJ2-1; d_call: TRBD2; clone_size: NA; cdr3_aa: CASSILAGGLNEQFF; cdr3_nt: TGTGCCAGCTCGATCCTAGCGGGAGGGCTCAATGAGCAGTTCTTC
v_call: TRBV7-9; j_call: TRBJ1-6; d_call: NA; clone_size: many; cdr3_aa: CASSPESQSPLHF; cdr3_nt: TGTGCCAGCAGCCCCGAGTCGCAATCACCCCTCCACTTT
v_call: TRBV3-1/TRBV3-2; j_call: TRBJ1-4; d_call: NA; clone_size: NA; cdr3_aa: CASSQVGQFEKLFF; cdr3_nt: TGTGCCAGCAGCCAAGTGGGCCAATTTGAAAAACTGTTTTTT
v_call: TRBV18; j_call: TRBJ2-3; d_call: TRBD2; clone_size: once; cdr3_aa: CASSLTSGRALHTDTQYF; cdr3_nt: TGTGCCAGCTCGCTCACTAGCGGGAGGGCCCTTCACACAGATACGCAGTATTTT
v_call: TRBV12-3/TRBV12-4; j_call: TRBJ1-1; d_call: NA; clone_size: once; cdr3_aa: CASSLGGPTQAFF; cdr3_nt: TGTGCCAGCAGTTTGGGGGGGCCCACCCAAGCTTTCTTT
v_call: TRBV3-1/TRBV3-2; j_call: TRBJ2-1; d_call: TRBD1; clone_size: NA; cdr3_aa: CASSQVTGYEQFF; cdr3_nt: TGTGCCAGCAGCCAAGTGACAGGGTATGAGCAGTTCTTC
v_call: TRBV7-6; j_call: TRBJ2-2; d_call: TRBD1; clone_size: NA; cdr3_aa: CASSQTGTGNTGELFF; cdr3_nt: TGTGCCAGCAGCCAAACCGGGACAGGAAACACCGGGGAGCTGTTTTTT
v_call: TRBV5-4; j_call: TRBJ2-7; d_call: TRBD2; clone_size: NA; cdr3_aa: CASSLAGVYEQYF; cdr3_nt: TGTGCCAGCAGCCTAGCGGGGGTCTACGAGCAGTACTTC
v_call: TRBV10-3; j_call: TRBJ2-3; d_call: TRBD1; clone_size: NA; cdr3_aa: CASQGAPTDTQYF; cdr3_nt: TGTGCCTCACAGGGGGCCCCAACAGATACGCAGTATTTT
v_call: TRBV27; j_call: TRBJ1-3; d_call: NA; clone_size: NA; cdr3_aa: CASSLSSPQGSGNTIYF; cdr3_nt: TGTGCCAGCAGTTTATCGAGCCCCCAGGGGTCTGGAAACACCATATATTTT
v_call: TRBV18; j_call: TRBJ1-5; d_call: TRBD1; clone_size: NA; cdr3_aa: CASSRGQTNQPQHF; cdr3_nt: TGTGCCAGCTCAAGGGGACAGACTAATCAGCCCCAGCATTTT
v_call: TRBV19; j_call: TRBJ2-7; d_call: TRBD2; clone_size: NA; cdr3_aa: CASSTSAGTTYEQYF; cdr3_nt: TGTGCCAGTAGTACGTCAGCGGGGACCACCTACGAGCAGTACTTC
v_call: TRBV29-1; j_call: TRBJ2-6; d_call: NA; clone_size: NA; cdr3_aa: CSARFSGANVLTF; cdr3_nt: TGCAGCGCTAGATTCTCTGGGGCCAACGTCCTGACTTTC
v_call: TRBV24-1; j_call: TRBJ2-5; d_call: TRBD2; clone_size: NA; cdr3_aa: CATSVGGGGETQYF; cdr3_nt: TGTGCCACCAGTGTCGGGGGGGGCGGTGAGACCCAGTACTTC
v_call: TRBV3-1/TRBV3-2; j_call: TRBJ1-3; d_call: NA; clone_size: NA; cdr3_aa: CASSQAAGRGNTIYF; cdr3_nt: TGTGCCAGCAGCCAAGCTGCAGGGCGTGGAAACACCATATATTTT
v_call: TRBV9; j_call: TRBJ1-1; d_call: NA; clone_size: NA; cdr3_aa: CASSVFLPTEAFF; cdr3_nt: TGTGCCAGCAGCGTCTTTCTTCCGACTGAAGCTTTCTTT
v_call: TRBV7-2; j_call: TRBJ1-3; d_call: TRBD1; clone_size: few; cdr3_aa: CASSLAGTAGNTIYF; cdr3_nt: TGTGCCAGCAGCTTAGCCGGGACAGCTGGAAACACCATATATTTT
v_call: TRBV5-1; j_call: TRBJ2-5; d_call: NA; clone_size: NA; cdr3_aa: CASSLGQLKETQYF; cdr3_nt: TGCGCCAGCAGCTTGGGACAGCTGAAAGAGACCCAGTACTTC
v_call: TRBV10-1; j_call: TRBJ1-1; d_call: NA; clone_size: NA; cdr3_aa: CASRLQADTEAFF; cdr3_nt: TGCGCCAGCAGGCTACAGGCCGACACTGAAGCTTTCTTT
v_call: TRBV30; j_call: TRBJ2-4; d_call: TRBD2; clone_size: many; cdr3_aa: CAWRLAGAKNIQYF; cdr3_nt: TGTGCCTGGAGACTAGCGGGAGCCAAAAACATTCAGTACTTC
v_call: TRBV19; j_call: TRBJ2-7; d_call: NA; clone_size: NA; cdr3_aa: CASSIDTRVGYEQYF; cdr3_nt: TGTGCCAGTAGTATAGATACGAGGGTGGGCTACGAGCAGTACTTC
v_call: TRBV7-9; j_call: TRBJ1-3; d_call: NA; clone_size: NA; cdr3_aa: CASIMDSSGNTIYF; cdr3_nt: TGTGCCAGCATAATGGACAGCTCTGGAAACACCATATATTTT
v_call: TRBV6-5; j_call: TRBJ1-6; d_call: NA; clone_size: NA; cdr3_aa: CASCHTDNSPLHF; cdr3_nt: TGTGCCAGCTGCCACACCGATAATTCACCCCTCCACTTT
v_call: TRBV7-8; j_call: TRBJ2-2; d_call: TRBD2; clone_size: NA; cdr3_aa: CASSPGLAGGGGELFF; cdr3_nt: TGTGCCAGCAGCCCGGGACTAGCGGGAGGAGGCGGGGAGCTGTTTTTT
v_call: TRBV10-3; j_call: TRBJ2-1; d_call: NA; clone_size: NA; cdr3_aa: CAISETAGATNEQFF; cdr3_nt: TGTGCCATCAGTGAGACCGCAGGGGCAACAAATGAGCAGTTCTTC
v_call: TRBV6-5; j_call: TRBJ1-6; d_call: TRBD1; clone_size: NA; cdr3_aa: CASSRDRGNSPLHF; cdr3_nt: TGTGCCAGCAGTAGGGACAGGGGAAATTCACCCCTCCACTTT
v_call: TRBV21-1; j_call: TRBJ2-7; d_call: NA; clone_size: once; cdr3_aa: CASSKRGGGLQYEQYF; cdr3_nt: TGTGCCAGCAGCAAAAGGGGAGGGGGACTGCAGTACGAGCAGTACTTC
v_call: TRBV4-1; j_call: TRBJ2-7; d_call: TRBD1; clone_size: once; cdr3_aa: CASSQGLGQAFYEQYF; cdr3_nt: TGCGCCAGCAGCCAAGGTTTAGGACAGGCTTTTTACGAGCAGTACTTC
v_call: TRBV6-5; j_call: TRBJ1-1; d_call: NA; clone_size: NA; cdr3_aa: CASRPGHPNTEAFF; cdr3_nt: TGTGCCAGCAGACCGGGACACCCGAACACTGAAGCTTTCTTT
v_call: TRBV10-3; j_call: TRBJ2-7; d_call: TRBD2; clone_size: NA; cdr3_aa: CAISESGKNEQYF; cdr3_nt: TGTGCCATCAGTGAGAGCGGGAAGAACGAGCAGTACTTC
v_call: TRBV5-1; j_call: TRBJ1-1; d_call: NA; clone_size: few; cdr3_aa: CASRVVGGTSPTEAFF; cdr3_nt: TGCGCCAGCAGGGTGGTCGGGGGTACCAGTCCCACTGAAGCTTTCTTT
v_call: TRBV29-1; j_call: TRBJ1-5; d_call: NA; clone_size: NA; cdr3_aa: CSVDRTDNQPQHF; cdr3_nt: TGCAGCGTTGATAGGACAGATAATCAGCCCCAGCATTTT
v_call: TRBV19; j_call: TRBJ1-5; d_call: NA; clone_size: NA; cdr3_aa: CASMPQGPINQPQHF; cdr3_nt: TGTGCCAGTATGCCACAGGGCCCGATTAATCAGCCCCAGCATTTT
v_call: TRBV2; j_call: TRBJ2-3; d_call: TRBD2; clone_size: NA; cdr3_aa: CASSDGLAGGQGTQYF; cdr3_nt: TGTGCCAGCAGTGACGGGCTAGCGGGAGGCCAAGGTACGCAGTATTTT
v_call: TRBV12-5; j_call: TRBJ2-7; d_call: TRBD2; clone_size: NA; cdr3_aa: CASVGAGGGYEQYF; cdr3_nt: TGTGCTAGCGTTGGGGCGGGAGGGGGTTACGAGCAGTACTTC
v_call: TRBV14; j_call: TRBJ1-1; d_call: NA; clone_size: NA; cdr3_aa: CASSQQGPTEAFF; cdr3_nt: TGTGCCAGCAGCCAACAGGGGCCGACTGAAGCTTTCTTT
v_call: TRBV19; j_call: TRBJ2-1; d_call: TRBD1; clone_size: NA; cdr3_aa: CASSIIGQGVNEQFF; cdr3_nt: TGTGCCAGTAGTATTATTGGGCAGGGGGTCAATGAGCAGTTCTTC
v_call: TRBV6-5; j_call: TRBJ2-6; d_call: NA; clone_size: NA; cdr3_aa: CASWRGGSGANVLTF; cdr3_nt: TGTGCCAGCTGGCGAGGTGGCTCTGGGGCCAACGTCCTGACTTTC
v_call: TRBV5-5; j_call: TRBJ2-7; d_call: TRBD2; clone_size: NA; cdr3_aa: CASSLLAGVSQAREQYF; cdr3_nt: TGTGCCAGCAGCTTGCTAGCGGGAGTTTCCCAGGCTCGCGAGCAGTACTTC
v_call: TRBV4-2; j_call: TRBJ1-4; d_call: NA; clone_size: NA; cdr3_aa: CASSQGHRAGEKLFF; cdr3_nt: TGTGCCAGCAGCCAAGGACACAGGGCCGGCGAAAAACTGTTTTTT
v_call: TRBV19; j_call: TRBJ1-1; d_call: TRBD1; clone_size: NA; cdr3_aa: CASSTQGGKDTEAFF; cdr3_nt: TGTGCCAGTAGTACCCAGGGGGGTAAGGACACTGAAGCTTTCTTT